The source of this T cell receptor beta chain is a study of T cell responses to AZD1222 COVID-19 vaccine. CDR3 size: 14 residues. Trimming removed 4 bases from V and 3 bases from J; junction bases left unmatched: 3. Germline V gene lookup returns CDR1 MNHEY and CDR2 SMNVEV (reference sequence). Remarks on this clone: Its specificity is unknown.

TCRdb's copy holds only in-frame clones and misses some; the assay was immunoSEQ multiplex PCR. The sample carries 100,000 or so clones, about 86% recorded once. Study outcomes and limitations: Within unmutated variant regions lay the reported targets of nearly half of spike-specific TCRs.

This TCR was recovered from an adult in good health. The V call is TRBV27, the J call TRBJ2-7, with 10 bases identical to TRBD1. Source: peripheral blood, taken on day 0 of AZD1222 vaccination. The CDR3 is CASSSRDRGYEQYF. CDR3 bases: TGTGCCAGCAGTTCCCGGGACAGGGGCTACGAGCAGTACTTC.